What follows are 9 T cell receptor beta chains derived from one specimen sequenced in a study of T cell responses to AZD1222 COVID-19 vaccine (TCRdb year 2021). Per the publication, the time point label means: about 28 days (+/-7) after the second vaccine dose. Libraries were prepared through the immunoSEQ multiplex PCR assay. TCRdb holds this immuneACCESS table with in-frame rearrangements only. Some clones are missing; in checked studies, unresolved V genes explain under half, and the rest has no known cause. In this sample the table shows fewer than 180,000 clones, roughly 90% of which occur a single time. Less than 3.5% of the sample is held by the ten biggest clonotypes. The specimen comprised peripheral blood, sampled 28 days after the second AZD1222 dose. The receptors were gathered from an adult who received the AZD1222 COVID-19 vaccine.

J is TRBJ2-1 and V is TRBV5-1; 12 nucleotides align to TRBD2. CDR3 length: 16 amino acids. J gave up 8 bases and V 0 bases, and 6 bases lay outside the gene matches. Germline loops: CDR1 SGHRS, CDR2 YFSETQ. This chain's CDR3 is CASSLVASGRGDEQFF. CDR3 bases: TGCGCCAGCAGCTTGGTGGCTAGCGGGAGGGGGGATGAGCAGTTCTTC.

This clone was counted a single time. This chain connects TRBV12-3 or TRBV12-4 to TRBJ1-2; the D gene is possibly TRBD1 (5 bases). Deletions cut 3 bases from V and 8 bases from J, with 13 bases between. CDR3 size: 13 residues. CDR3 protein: CASSFGRGEGYTF. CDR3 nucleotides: TGTGCCAGCAGTTTTGGTAGGGGTGAAGGCTACACCTTC.

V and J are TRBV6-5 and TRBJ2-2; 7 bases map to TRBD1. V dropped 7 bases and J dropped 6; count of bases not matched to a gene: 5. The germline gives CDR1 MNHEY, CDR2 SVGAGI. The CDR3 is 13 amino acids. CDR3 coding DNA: TGTGCCAGCAAACTACAGGGGTCCGGGGAGCTGTTTTTT. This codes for CASKLQGSGELFF.

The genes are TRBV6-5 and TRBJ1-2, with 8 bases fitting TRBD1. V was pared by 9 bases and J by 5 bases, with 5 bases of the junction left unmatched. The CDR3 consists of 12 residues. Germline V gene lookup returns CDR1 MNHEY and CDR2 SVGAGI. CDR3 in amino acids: CASRTGMYGYTF. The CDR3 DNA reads TGTGCCAGTCGGACAGGGATGTATGGCTACACCTTC.

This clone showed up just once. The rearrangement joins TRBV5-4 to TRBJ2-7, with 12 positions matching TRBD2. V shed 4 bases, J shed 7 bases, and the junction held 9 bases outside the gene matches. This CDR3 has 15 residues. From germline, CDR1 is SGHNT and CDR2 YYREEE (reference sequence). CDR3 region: CASSPGTSGSQEQYF. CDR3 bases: TGTGCCAGCAGCCCTGGGACTAGCGGGTCTCAGGAGCAGTACTTC.

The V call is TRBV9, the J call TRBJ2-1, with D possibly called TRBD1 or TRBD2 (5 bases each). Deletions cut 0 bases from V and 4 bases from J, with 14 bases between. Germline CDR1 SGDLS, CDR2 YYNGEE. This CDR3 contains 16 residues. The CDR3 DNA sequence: TGTGCCAGCAGCGTAGCGAGGGGAGTCTCATACAATGAGCAGTTCTTC. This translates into CASSVARGVSYNEQFF.

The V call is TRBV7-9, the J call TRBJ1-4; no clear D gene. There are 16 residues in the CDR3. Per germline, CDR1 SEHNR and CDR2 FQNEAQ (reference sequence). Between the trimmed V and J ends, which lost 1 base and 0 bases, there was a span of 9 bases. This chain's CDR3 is CASSLEASATNEKLFF. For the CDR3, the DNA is TGTGCCAGCAGCTTAGAAGCTTCGGCAACTAATGAAAAACTGTTTTTT.

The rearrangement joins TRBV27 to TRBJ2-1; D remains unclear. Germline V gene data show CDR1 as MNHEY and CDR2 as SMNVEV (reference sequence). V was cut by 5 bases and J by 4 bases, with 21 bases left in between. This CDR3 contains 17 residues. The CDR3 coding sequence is TGTGCCAGCAGTGGGTACTCCAAGGGCGGCCAATACAATGAGCAGTTCTTC. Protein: CASSGYSKGGQYNEQFF.

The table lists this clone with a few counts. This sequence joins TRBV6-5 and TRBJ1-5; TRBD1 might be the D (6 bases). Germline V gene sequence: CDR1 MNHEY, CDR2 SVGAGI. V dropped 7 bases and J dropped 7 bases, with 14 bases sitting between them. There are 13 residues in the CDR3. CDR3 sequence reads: CASKRTVNQPQHF. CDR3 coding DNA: TGTGCCAGCAAGCGGACAGTCAACCAGCCCCAGCATTTT.